This passage covers 17 T cell receptor beta chains from one sample sequenced in a study of cytomegalovirus exposure and HLA in healthy donors. 13 Jbeta primers and 60 Vbeta primers were used for the PCR. The data were produced by immunoSEQ multiplex PCR, yet TCRdb's version contains in-frame clones alone and is incomplete. In the table there are 95,000 to 100,000 clones, more than 70% of which are singletons. Material for sequencing was PBMCs. The source of these receptors is a woman aged 55-75 years in good health and CMV-seropositive.

The chain recombines TRBV7-9 with TRBJ2-7, with D maybe TRBD2 (5 bases). Trimming shortened V by 6 bases and J by 1 base, and 10 bases separated the two germline ends. Germline assignment: CDR1 SEHNR and CDR2 FQNEAQ (reference sequence). The CDR3 totals 13 residues. The DNA for the CDR3 is TGTGCCAGCAGAAGGCGAGGGTCCTACGAGCAGTACTTC. This translates into CASRRRGSYEQYF. The full variable domain, its missing parts supplied by reference TRBV7-9 and TRBJ2-7, is DTGVSQNPRHKITKRGQNVTFRCDPISEHNRLYWYRQTLGQGPEFLTYFQNEAQLEKSRLLSDRFSAERPKGSFSTLEIQRTEQGDSAMYLCASRRRGSYEQYFGPGTRLTVT.

CDR3 nucleotides: TGTGCCAGCAGCTTGCCCTCCGGACAGAGCTCCTACGAGCAGTACTTC. It encodes CASSLPSGQSSYEQYF. This sequence joins TRBV7-9 and TRBJ2-7; possible D gene TRBD1, 6 bases. This CDR3 spans 16 amino acids. Trimming removed 3 bases from V and 0 bases from J, with 15 bases in between. Germline V CDR1 and CDR2: SEHNR, FQNEAQ (reference sequence).

CDR3 sequence: CASSAREWDEQYF. CDR3 nucleotide sequence: TGTGCCAGCAGTGCTCGGGAGTGGGACGAGCAGTACTTC. V and J are TRBV25-1 and TRBJ2-7, with D maybe TRBD2 (6 bases). CDR3 length equals 13 residues. The V end was cut by 4 bases, the J end by 5 bases, with 12 bases between. The germline CDR1 and CDR2 sequences are MGHDK and SYGVNS.

The gene calls are TRBV27 and TRBJ1-2; unclear D gene. V was pared by 6 bases and J by 0 bases, with 14 bases between. The CDR3 extends over 15 amino acids. The V gene's germline CDR1 is MNHEY and CDR2 SMNVEV (reference sequence). DNA of the CDR3: TGTGCCAGCAGCCGGGCCCGGGGAGCTAACTATGGCTACACCTTC. Translation gives CASSRARGANYGYTF.

The V call is TRBV6-5, the J call TRBJ2-2, with 7 bases lining up with TRBD1. The CDR3 totals 15 residues. From germline, CDR1 is MNHEY and CDR2 SVGAGI. V lost 4 bases to trimming and J lost 5 bases; unmatched junction nucleotides: 7. CDR3 region: CASSLQGTSTGELFF. CDR3 coding DNA: TGTGCCAGCAGTTTACAGGGGACGTCGACCGGGGAGCTGTTTTTT.

This clone turned up a few times. The rearrangement links TRBV2 to TRBJ1-2; D gene ambiguous. The CDR3 length is 13 residues. CDR1 SNHLY and CDR2 FYNNEI come from the germline V gene. With 1 base removed from V and 5 bases from J, the gap between germline ends came to 8 bases. As DNA, the CDR3 is TGTGCCAGCAGTGAAGGATGGGAGTATGGCTACACCTTC. It yields the protein CASSEGWEYGYTF.

The chain couples TRBV27 to TRBJ2-7; 9 bases line up with TRBD1. This CDR3 has 14 residues. V shed 6 bases, J shed 3 bases, and the junction held 6 bases outside the gene matches. Germline CDR1 is MNHEY and CDR2 is SMNVEV (reference sequence). DNA of the CDR3: TGTGCCAGCAGACGGGGACAGGGAGACTACGAGCAGTACTTC. It encodes CASRRGQGDYEQYF.

The chain is built from TRBV10-2 and TRBJ2-6; D is unresolved. Per germline, CDR1 WSHSY and CDR2 SAAADI. The CDR3 is made up of 13 amino acids. Trimming pared 6 bases from V and 2 bases from J, leaving 5 bases between. CDR3 sequence (DNA): TGCGCCAGCAGCCCGGCTGGGGCCAACGTCCTGACTTTC. It yields the protein CASSPAGANVLTF.

V and J are TRBV19 and TRBJ2-7, with 12 positions matching TRBD2. With V trimmed by 5 bases and J by 3 bases, 5 bases remained unmatched. The germline V gene encodes CDR1 LNHDA and CDR2 SQIVND (reference sequence). The CDR3 runs 15 residues. CDR3 in DNA: TGTGCCAGTAGTGTCGGGACTAGCGGGTTCTACGAGCAGTACTTC. Its translation is CASSVGTSGFYEQYF.

This clone was seen a handful of times. This chain uses TRBV6-1 with TRBJ1-1, with D tentatively TRBD1 (5 bases). The CDR3 extends over 14 amino acids. Trimming took 4 bases from V and 5 from J, leaving 14 bases between them. The germline V gene has CDR1 MNHNS and CDR2 SASEGT. The CDR3 region has the DNA TGTGCCAGCAGTGCATCCGGGGGGGGGACTGAAGCTTTCTTT. As protein: CASSASGGGTEAFF.

This chain links TRBV9 with TRBJ2-1, with 11 bases fitting TRBD2. The CDR3 is made up of 14 amino acids. J lost 7 bases, V lost 6 bases, and 6 bases had no gene match. Germline assignment: CDR1 SGDLS and CDR2 YYNGEE. The CDR3 here is CASTFSGRANEQFF. The CDR3 DNA follows: TGTGCCAGCACCTTTAGCGGGAGGGCAAATGAGCAGTTCTTC.

The chain recombines TRBV18 with TRBJ2-5; D gene unclear. Germline V gene lookup returns CDR1 KGHSH and CDR2 LQKENI. Trimming cost V 3 bases and J 2 bases, with 7 bases left between them. The CDR3 is 13 amino acids. DNA for the CDR3: TGTGCCAGCTCACCCGTTCTACAAGAGACCCAGTACTTC. Protein sequence: CASSPVLQETQYF. Variable domain in full (rest from reference TRBV18 and TRBJ2-5): NAGVMQNPRHLVRRRGQEARLRCSPMKGHSHVYWYRQLPEEGLKFMVYLQKENIIDESGMPKERFSAEFPKEGPSILRIQQVVRGDSAAYFCASSPVLQETQYFGPGTRLLVL.

The gene calls are TRBV10-3 and TRBJ1-1; maybe TRBD1 (5 bases). V lost 0 bases and J lost 0, with 8 bases in between. The CDR3 is 15 residues long. CDR1 ENHRY and CDR2 SYGVKD come from the germline V gene. This CDR3 reads CAISESAGMNTEAFF. The CDR3 bases are TGTGCCATCAGTGAGTCGGCAGGGATGAACACTGAAGCTTTCTTT.

The chain recombines TRBV2 with TRBJ2-5, with 8 bases identical to TRBD1. V lost 1 base and J lost 3; bases outside the gene matches: 4. The CDR3 spans 15 residues. Germline V gene lookup returns CDR1 SNHLY and CDR2 FYNNEI. DNA of the CDR3: TGTGCCAGCAGTGAAGGGGCAGGGGGCGAAGAGACCCAGTACTTC. Translation gives CASSEGAGGEETQYF.

CDR3 in amino acids: CASSPESNYGYTF. The DNA of the CDR3 is TGTGCCAGCTCACCAGAGAGTAACTATGGCTACACCTTC. The chain combines TRBV18 with TRBJ1-2; D ambiguous. Germline V gives CDR1 KGHSH, CDR2 LQKENI. The CDR3 loop spans 13 amino acids. Trimming removed 2 bases at V and 1 base at J, with 5 bases between.

This chain uses TRBV6-6 with TRBJ2-7, with a weak D call TRBD1 (6 bases). Trimming stripped 8 bases from V and 6 bases from J, with 17 bases between. Germline CDR1 MNHNY, CDR2 SVGAGI (reference sequence). The CDR3 extends over 13 amino acids. The CDR3 DNA reads as TGTGCCAGCGCCGGACAGCCCGCCCGCGAGCAGTACTTC. This translates into CASAGQPAREQYF.

This clone was seen just once. This chain links TRBV27 with TRBJ2-7; 12 bases are a match to TRBD1. Germline V gene data show CDR1 as MNHEY and CDR2 as SMNVEV (reference sequence). The CDR3 spans 17 residues. The V gene end was trimmed by 3 bases and the J gene end by 6 bases; junction bases not matched to a gene: 12. The CDR3 DNA follows: TGTGCCAGCAGTTTCGGGACAGGGGGCGCAAGGCCTTCCGAGCAGTACTTC. As protein: CASSFGTGGARPSEQYF.